Given below is one TCR beta chain in context. Its matching antigen is unknown. Primers used in a second PCR of roughly 7 to 12 cycles were a sample-barcoded 5' primer and a J-beta primer mix. TCRdb recomputed calls from the 5' RACE reads with MiXCR, one row per CDR3 protein. The sample carries around 1.5 million distinct CDR3 sequences, 59% recorded once. Germline assignment: CDR1 DFQATT and CDR2 SNEGSKA (reference sequence). This CDR3 spans 16 amino acids. V shed 5 bases and J 6 bases; nucleotides not matched to a gene: 12. This sample is drawn from a study of blood T cells in healthy people across ages. Study-wide points: Donor CMV infection status was unknown, possibly confounding age-related changes in expanded clonotypes.

The chain is built from TRBV20-1 and TRBJ2-1, with 11 bases identical to TRBD2. Sequenced: blood. This receptor was taken from a man younger than 35 in good health. The CDR3 coding sequence is TGCAGTGCTCTACGTATAGCGGGAGGGACCATCAATGAGCAGTTCTTC. This translates into CSALRIAGGTINEQFF.